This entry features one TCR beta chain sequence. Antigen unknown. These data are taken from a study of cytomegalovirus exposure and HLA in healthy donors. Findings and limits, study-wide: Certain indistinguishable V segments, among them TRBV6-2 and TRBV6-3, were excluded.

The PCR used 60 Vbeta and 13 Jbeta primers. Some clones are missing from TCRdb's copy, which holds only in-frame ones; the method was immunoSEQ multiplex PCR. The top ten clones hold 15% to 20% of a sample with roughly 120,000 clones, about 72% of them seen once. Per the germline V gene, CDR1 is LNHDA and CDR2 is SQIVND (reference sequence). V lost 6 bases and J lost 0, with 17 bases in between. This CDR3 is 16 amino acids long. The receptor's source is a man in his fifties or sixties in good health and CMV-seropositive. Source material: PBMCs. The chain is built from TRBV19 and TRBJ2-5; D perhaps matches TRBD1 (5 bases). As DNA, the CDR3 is TGTGCCAGTAGAGCGCAGGACACCTGGTACCAAGAGACCCAGTACTTC. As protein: CASRAQDTWYQETQYF.